This T cell receptor (beta chain) is from a study of blood T cell repertoires in COVID-19 (dated by TCRdb to the early 2020s). In terms of the full investigation: Collaborator samples came from the United States, Italy and Spain and covered acute and convalescent phases of COVID-19. HLA class I and class II types, where available, came from metadata supplied by the sample provider rather than from assay-based typing. The material from the prospective study consisted of cDNA or gDNA derived from T cells, B-cell-depleted T cells, or PBMCs. The repertoires were released in a freely available public database intended as a resource for research on the immune response to SARS-CoV-2. The samples were drawn from the first 160 participants of the ongoing ImmuneRACE study and from 1,254 subjects provided by 6 global collaborators. The sample metadata nearly always contained a de-identified subject ID, COVID-19 status, age in years and sex. Subjects who had been exposed to COVID-19, were actively infected with it, or had recovered from it provided the deeply sampled blood TCRbeta repertoires that made up the dataset.

What the study reported, not specific to this receptor: The quantity of clinical and demographic metadata differed by source and by participant and was supplied without curation.

Another Seattle source contributed samples from volunteer blood donors who had recovered from COVID-19. Whole blood was collected in K2EDTA tubes by collaborating institutions according to the institutions' own protocols. For TCRbeta analysis, collaborators shipped samples as frozen whole blood, isolated PBMCs, or DNA extracted from either of those sample types. The germline V gene gives CDR1 as KGHSH and CDR2 as LQKENI. V and J are trimmed by 8 bases and 2 bases, and the gene matches miss 12 bases of the junction. The CDR3 numbers 17 residues from cysteine through phenylalanine. Only the CDR3 DNA stays, 51 bases, in frame from base 1. The immunoSEQ Assay, a bias-controlled multiplex PCR, was used to amplify TCRbeta CDR3 regions from genomic DNA. From the authors' description of their analysis: Nucleated cell counts per sample were estimated from amplification of reference gene primers within the assay. Sequence reads were collapsed and filtered to measure the absolute abundance of every unique TCRbeta CDR3 rearrangement. For each sample, productive Simpson clonality was calculated by taking the square root of Simpson's diversity index across productive rearrangements. TCRdb took over this immuneACCESS table, retaining in-frame rearrangements with V and J assigned. Such tables are incomplete; in checked studies, under half of the missing clones stem from an unresolved V gene, and the remainder is unexplained. That table supplies the V and J calls and clone size; D and trimming were determined from the DNA. This sample is represented by some 240,000 clones; 80% to 90% of them were singletons. The ten largest make up around 1.5% of the sample.

This clone was counted only a few times. This receptor's antigen is unknown. Base qualities are not at hand, and no much larger clone is one base apart. The receptor chain draws on TRBV18 and TRBJ2-2, with 9 bases aligning to TRBD2. This TCR derives from a woman between 40 and 55 years old who had recovered from COVID-19. The sequenced material came from peripheral blood. CDR3 region: CASTRTGLALNTGELFF. The sequence in DNA is TGTGCCAGCACTCGCACGGGACTAGCTCTCAACACCGGGGAGCTGTTTTTT.